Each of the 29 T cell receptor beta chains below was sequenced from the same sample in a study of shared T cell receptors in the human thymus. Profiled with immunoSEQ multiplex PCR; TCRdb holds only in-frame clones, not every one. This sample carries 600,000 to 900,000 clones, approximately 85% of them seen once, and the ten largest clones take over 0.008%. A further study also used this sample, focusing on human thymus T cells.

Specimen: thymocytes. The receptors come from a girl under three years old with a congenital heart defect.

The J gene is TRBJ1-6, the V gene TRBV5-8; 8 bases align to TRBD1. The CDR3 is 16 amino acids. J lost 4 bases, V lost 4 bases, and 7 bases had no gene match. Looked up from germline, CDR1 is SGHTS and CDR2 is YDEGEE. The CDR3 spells CASSPGQGDYNSPLHF. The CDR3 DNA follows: TGTGCCAGCAGCCCCGGACAGGGCGATTATAATTCACCCCTCCACTTT.

The CDR3 here is CASSYGTQGRDEQYF. The CDR3 region has the DNA TGTGCCAGCAGTTACGGGACACAGGGTAGGGACGAGCAGTACTTC. The gene calls are TRBV6-6 and TRBJ2-7; weak D call: TRBD1 (6 bases). Per the germline V gene, CDR1 is MNHNY and CDR2 is SVGAGI (reference sequence). CDR3 length: 15 amino acids. V shed 2 bases and J shed 5 bases, with 16 bases lying between them.

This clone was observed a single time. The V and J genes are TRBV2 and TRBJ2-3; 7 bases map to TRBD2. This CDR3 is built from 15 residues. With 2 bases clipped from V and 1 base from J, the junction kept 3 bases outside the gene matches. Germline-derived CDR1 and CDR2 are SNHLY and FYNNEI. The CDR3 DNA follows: TGTGCCAGCAGTGAACTGGGAGGGGGCACAGATACGCAGTATTTT. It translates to CASSELGGGTDTQYF.

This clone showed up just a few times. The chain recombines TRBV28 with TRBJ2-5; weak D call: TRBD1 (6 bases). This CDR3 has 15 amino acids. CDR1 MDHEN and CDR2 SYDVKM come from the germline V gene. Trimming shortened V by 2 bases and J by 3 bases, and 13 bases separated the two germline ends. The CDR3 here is CASSLTRDTKETQYF. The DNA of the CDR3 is TGTGCCAGCAGTTTAACCCGGGACACCAAAGAGACCCAGTACTTC.

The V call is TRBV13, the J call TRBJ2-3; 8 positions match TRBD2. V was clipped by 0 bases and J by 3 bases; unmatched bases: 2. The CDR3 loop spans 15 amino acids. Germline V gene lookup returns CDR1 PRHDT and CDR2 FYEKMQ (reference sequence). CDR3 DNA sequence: TGTGCCAGCAGCTTAGGCCGGGGGGGTACAGATACGCAGTATTTT. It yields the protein CASSLGRGGTDTQYF.

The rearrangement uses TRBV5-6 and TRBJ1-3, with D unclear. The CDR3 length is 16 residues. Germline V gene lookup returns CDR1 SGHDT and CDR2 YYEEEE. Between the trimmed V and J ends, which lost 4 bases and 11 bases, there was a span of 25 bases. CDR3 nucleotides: TGTGCCAGCAGCCACTGCCCGCAGGCCTTCAAGGTTTCCATATATTTT. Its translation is CASSHCPQAFKVSIYF.

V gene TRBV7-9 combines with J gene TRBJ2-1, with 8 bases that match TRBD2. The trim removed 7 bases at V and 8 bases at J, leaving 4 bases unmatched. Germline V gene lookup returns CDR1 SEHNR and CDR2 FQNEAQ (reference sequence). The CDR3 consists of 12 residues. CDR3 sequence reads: CASTGGDDEQFF. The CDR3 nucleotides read TGTGCCAGCACGGGAGGGGACGATGAGCAGTTCTTC.

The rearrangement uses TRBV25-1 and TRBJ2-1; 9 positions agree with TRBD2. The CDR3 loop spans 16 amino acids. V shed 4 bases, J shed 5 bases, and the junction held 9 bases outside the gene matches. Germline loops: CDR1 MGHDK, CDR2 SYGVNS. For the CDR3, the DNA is TGTGCCAGCAGTGGCGGGAGGGTAGCGGGGAACAATGAGCAGTTCTTC. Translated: CASSGGRVAGNNEQFF.

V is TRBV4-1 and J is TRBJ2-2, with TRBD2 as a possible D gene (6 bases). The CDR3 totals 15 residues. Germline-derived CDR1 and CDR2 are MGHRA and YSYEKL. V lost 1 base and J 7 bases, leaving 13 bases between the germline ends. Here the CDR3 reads CASSQVGGLGGELFF. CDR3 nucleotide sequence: TGCGCCAGCAGCCAAGTAGGAGGGCTGGGCGGGGAGCTGTTTTTT.

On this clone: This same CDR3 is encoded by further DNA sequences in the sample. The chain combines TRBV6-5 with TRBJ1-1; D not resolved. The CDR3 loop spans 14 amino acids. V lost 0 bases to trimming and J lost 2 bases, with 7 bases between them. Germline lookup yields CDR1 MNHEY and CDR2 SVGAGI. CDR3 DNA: TGTGCCAGCAGTTACTCGGGCAGAAACACTGAAGCTTTCTTT. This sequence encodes CASSYSGRNTEAFF.

The CDR3 loop reads CASSFLHRGARGSPLHF. The CDR3, as DNA: TGTGCCAGCAGTTTCCTCCACCGGGGGGCCCGGGGTTCACCCCTCCACTTT. This chain links TRBV27 with TRBJ1-6; D perhaps matches TRBD1 (6 bases). CDR3 size: 17 residues. Trimming pared 3 bases from V and 9 bases from J, leaving 21 bases between. From germline, CDR1 is MNHEY and CDR2 SMNVEV (reference sequence).

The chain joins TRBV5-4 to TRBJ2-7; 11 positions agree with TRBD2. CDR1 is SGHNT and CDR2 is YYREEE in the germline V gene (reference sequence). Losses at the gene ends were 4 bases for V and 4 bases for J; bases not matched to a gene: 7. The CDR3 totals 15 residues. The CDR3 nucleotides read TGTGCCAGCAGCCACTTAGCGGGGGGGCAATACGAGCAGTACTTC. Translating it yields CASSHLAGGQYEQYF.

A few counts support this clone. The CDR3 nucleotides read TGTGCCAGCAGCCTGGGACAGGCCCTGAACACTGAAGCTTTCTTT. This encodes CASSLGQALNTEAFF. The chain carries TRBV7-6 and TRBJ1-1; 8 bases align to TRBD1. Germline-derived CDR1 and CDR2 are SGHVS and FNYEAQ. The junction had 5 bases not matched to a gene; V was cut back by 5 bases and J by 0 bases. This CDR3 has 15 amino acids.

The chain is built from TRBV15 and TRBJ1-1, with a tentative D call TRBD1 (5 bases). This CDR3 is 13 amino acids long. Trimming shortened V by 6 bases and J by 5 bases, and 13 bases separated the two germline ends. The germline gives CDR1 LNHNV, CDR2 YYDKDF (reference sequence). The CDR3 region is CATRPPGWTEAFF. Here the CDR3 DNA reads TGTGCCACCAGACCCCCAGGGTGGACTGAAGCTTTCTTT. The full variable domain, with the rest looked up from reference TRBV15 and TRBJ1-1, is DAMVIQNPRYQVTQFGKPVTLSCSQTLNHNVMYWYQQKSSQAPKLLFHYYDKDFNNEADTPDNFQSRRPNTSFCFLDIRSPGLGDTAMYLCATRPPGWTEAFFGQGTRLTVV.

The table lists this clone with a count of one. CDR3 bases: TGTGCCAGCAGGACTGAACCGGGACAGGGAGAAAACACCATATATTTT. This codes for CASRTEPGQGENTIYF. V usage is TRBV2 and J usage is TRBJ1-3; 9 nucleotides agree with TRBD1. The germline gives CDR1 SNHLY, CDR2 FYNNEI. The CDR3 extends over 16 amino acids. V lost 6 bases, J lost 6 bases, and 12 bases stayed unmatched.

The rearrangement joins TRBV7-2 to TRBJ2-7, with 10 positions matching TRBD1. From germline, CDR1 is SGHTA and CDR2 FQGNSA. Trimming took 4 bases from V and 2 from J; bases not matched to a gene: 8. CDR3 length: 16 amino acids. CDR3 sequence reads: CASSCLGDRGTYEQYF. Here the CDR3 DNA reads TGTGCCAGCAGCTGTCTTGGGGACAGGGGAACCTACGAGCAGTACTTC.

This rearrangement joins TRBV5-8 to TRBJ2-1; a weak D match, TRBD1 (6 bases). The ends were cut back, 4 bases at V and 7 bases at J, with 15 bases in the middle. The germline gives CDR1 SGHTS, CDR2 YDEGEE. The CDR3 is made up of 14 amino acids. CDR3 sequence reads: CASSPNRRGNEQFF. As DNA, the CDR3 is TGTGCCAGCAGCCCCAACCGCAGGGGAAATGAGCAGTTCTTC.

The CDR3 loop is CAWSSPFPDRPGTGELFF. For the CDR3, the DNA is TGTGCCTGGAGTTCACCTTTCCCCGACAGGCCGGGCACCGGGGAGCTGTTTTTT. This chain links TRBV30 with TRBJ2-2; tentative D call: TRBD1 (6 bases). The CDR3 spans 18 residues. Trimming shortened V by 2 bases and J by 4 bases, and 23 bases separated the two germline ends. Per the germline V gene, CDR1 is GTSNPN and CDR2 is SVGIG (reference sequence).

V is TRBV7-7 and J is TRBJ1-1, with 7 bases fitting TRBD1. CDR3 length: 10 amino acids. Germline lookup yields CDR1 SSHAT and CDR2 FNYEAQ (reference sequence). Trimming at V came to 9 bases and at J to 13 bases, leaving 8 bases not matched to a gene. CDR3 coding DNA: TGTGCCAGGTCCGGGACAGTTGATTTCTTT. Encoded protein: CARSGTVDFF.

The CDR3 region is CASTPLEGQANSNQPQHF. DNA of the CDR3: TGTGCCAGTACCCCCCTCGAGGGACAGGCTAATAGCAATCAGCCCCAGCATTTT. The gene calls are TRBV19 and TRBJ1-5, with 8 positions matching TRBD1. Germline CDR1 and CDR2: LNHDA and SQIVND (reference sequence). The length of the CDR3 is 18 residues. V dropped 7 bases and J dropped 0; count of bases not matched to a gene: 14.

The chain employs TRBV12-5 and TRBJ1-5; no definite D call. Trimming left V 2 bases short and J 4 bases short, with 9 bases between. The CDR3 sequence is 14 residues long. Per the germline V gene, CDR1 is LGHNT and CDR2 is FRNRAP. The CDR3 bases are TGTGCTAGTGGTTTGATGCAGACTAATCAGCCCCAGCATTTT. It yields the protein CASGLMQTNQPQHF.

CDR3 sequence reads: CASSQDVMAGMSYEQYF. CDR3 DNA: TGCGCCAGCAGCCAAGATGTGATGGCAGGGATGTCCTACGAGCAGTACTTC. The genes are TRBV4-1 and TRBJ2-7; maybe TRBD1 (5 bases). CDR3 length equals 17 residues. Germline loops: CDR1 MGHRA, CDR2 YSYEKL. The V end was cut by 0 bases, the J end by 1 base, with 16 bases between.

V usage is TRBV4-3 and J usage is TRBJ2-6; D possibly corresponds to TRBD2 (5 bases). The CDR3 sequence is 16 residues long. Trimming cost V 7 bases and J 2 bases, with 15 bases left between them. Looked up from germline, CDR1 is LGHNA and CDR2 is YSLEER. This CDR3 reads CASTTKVGAGANVLTF. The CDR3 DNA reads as TGCGCCAGCACCACAAAGGTCGGGGCTGGGGCCAACGTCCTGACTTTC.

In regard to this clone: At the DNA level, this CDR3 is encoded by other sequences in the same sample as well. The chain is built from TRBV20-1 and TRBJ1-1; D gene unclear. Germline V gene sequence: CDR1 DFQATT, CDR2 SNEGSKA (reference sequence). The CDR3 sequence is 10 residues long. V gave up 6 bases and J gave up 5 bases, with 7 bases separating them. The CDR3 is CSAGGTEAFF. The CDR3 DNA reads TGCAGTGCCGGAGGTACTGAAGCTTTCTTT.

CDR3 in amino acids: CATKQSAYTDTQYF. The CDR3 nucleotides are TGTGCCACCAAACAGTCGGCGTACACAGATACGCAGTATTTT. V and J are TRBV6-5 and TRBJ2-3; D is ambiguous. This CDR3 contains 14 residues. V lost 10 bases to trimming and J lost 2 bases, with 16 bases between them. From germline, CDR1 is MNHEY and CDR2 SVGAGI.

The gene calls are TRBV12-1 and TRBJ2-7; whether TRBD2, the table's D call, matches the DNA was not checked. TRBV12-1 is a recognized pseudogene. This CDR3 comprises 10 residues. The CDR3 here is CASPRYEQYF. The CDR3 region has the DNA TGTGCCAGTCCCCGGTACGAGCAGTACTTC.

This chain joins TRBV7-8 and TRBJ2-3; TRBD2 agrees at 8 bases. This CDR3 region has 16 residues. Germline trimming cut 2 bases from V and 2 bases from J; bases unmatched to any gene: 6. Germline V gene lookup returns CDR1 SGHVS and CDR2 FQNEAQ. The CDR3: CASSLPPAGATDTQYF. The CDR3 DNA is TGTGCCAGCAGCTTACCCCCAGCGGGGGCCACAGATACGCAGTATTTT. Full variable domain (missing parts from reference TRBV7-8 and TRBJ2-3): GAGVSQSPRYKVAKRGQDVALRCDPISGHVSLFWYQQALGQGPEFLTYFQNEAQLDKSGLPSDRFFAERPEGSVSTLKIQRTQQEDSAVYLCASSLPPAGATDTQYFGPGTRLTVL.

The CDR3: CAYRLAYNEQFF. CDR3 nucleotides: TGTGCCTACCGACTAGCTTACAATGAGCAGTTCTTC. This chain connects TRBV5-4 to TRBJ2-1; TRBD2 matches at 7 bases. Trimming removed 10 bases from V and 4 bases from J; junction bases left unmatched: 5. From germline, CDR1 is SGHNT and CDR2 YYREEE (reference sequence). This CDR3 is 12 amino acids long.

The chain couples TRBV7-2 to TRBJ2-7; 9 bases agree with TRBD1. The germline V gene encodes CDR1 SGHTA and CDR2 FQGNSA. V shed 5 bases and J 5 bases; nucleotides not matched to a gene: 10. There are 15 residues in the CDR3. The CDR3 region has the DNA TGTGCCAGCAGCCCACACGAGGGACAGGGTGACGAGCAGTACTTC. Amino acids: CASSPHEGQGDEQYF.